A selection of T cell receptor beta chains follows, all from one sample in a study of T cells after posttransplantation cyclophosphamide. The method was immunoSEQ multiplex PCR; TCRdb's version includes in-frame clones alone and lacks a portion of them. Of approximately 11,000 clones in the sample, over 80% are singletons; the top ten hold roughly 14%. The sequences come from PBMCs, collected approximately 1,900 days after allogeneic stem cell transplant with posttransplant cyclophosphamide. The receptors come from a female patient aged 50-59 years who received an allogeneic stem cell transplant from a related donor, was CMV-positive, and had no GVHD. Some T cells may be provided by the graft donor. Both conserved end residues are part of each CDR3. A D gene is named only where the DNA matches it firmly. Size is stated for part of the rows, as once, few or many counts, or as a class when the clone is expanded.

v_call	j_call	clone_size	d_call	cdr3_nt	cdr3_aa
TRBV11-2	TRBJ1-2	NA	NA	TGTGCCAGCAGTTTAACTGTTAACTATGGCTACACCTTC	CASSLTVNYGYTF
TRBV15	TRBJ2-5	NA	NA	TGTGCCACCAGCAGAGACTTGGCCCCCGTGGAGACCCAGTACTTC	CATSRDLAPVETQYF
TRBV29-1	TRBJ2-1	once	TRBD1	TGCAGCGACCGGACAGGGACAAACAATGAGCAGTTCTTC	CSDRTGTNNEQFF
TRBV7-9	TRBJ1-5	few	NA	TGTGCCAGCAGCTTGATTGGGGGAGGTCAGCCCCAGCATTTT	CASSLIGGGQPQHF
TRBV9	TRBJ2-3	NA	TRBD2	TGTGCCAGCAGCGACCCCGGGAGGGCTGCAGATACGCAGTATTTT	CASSDPGRAADTQYF
TRBV10-2	TRBJ2-7	NA	NA	TGCGCCAGCAGTGTTGGGAGCCGGAACTCCTACGAGCAGTACTTC	CASSVGSRNSYEQYF
TRBV10-1	TRBJ2-2	few	NA	TGCGCCAGCAGTCCCGGGGGGGAGCTGTTTTTT	CASSPGGELFF
TRBV28	TRBJ1-5	NA	TRBD1	TGTGCCAGCAGGCCCTGGGGGACAGGGATTAATCAGCCCCAGCATTTT	CASRPWGTGINQPQHF
TRBV7-3	TRBJ2-2	NA	TRBD1	TGTGCCAGCAGCTGGGACAGGGGCGGGGAGCTGTTTTTT	CASSWDRGGELFF
TRBV2	TRBJ2-7	NA	TRBD1	TGTGCCAGCTTGTCGATCTCCCGGACAGGTCCTTCCTACGAGCAGTACTTC	CASLSISRTGPSYEQYF
TRBV11-2	TRBJ2-3	few	TRBD2	TGTGCCAGCAGCTTAGCGGGGGGTGGCAGATCAGATACGCAGTATTTT	CASSLAGGGRSDTQYF
TRBV5-1	TRBJ2-2	NA	NA	TGCGCCAGCAGCTTGGACAGGAACACCGGGGAGCTGTTTTTT	CASSLDRNTGELFF
TRBV5-6	TRBJ2-1	NA	TRBD2	TGTGCCAGCAGCTTTCTAGCGGGAGTTGTAAATGAGCAGTTCTTC	CASSFLAGVVNEQFF
TRBV7-6	TRBJ2-1	NA	NA	TGTGCCAGCAGCTCCCCTTACCGTGACAGGACCTACAATGAGCAGTTCTTC	CASSSPYRDRTYNEQFF
TRBV10-3	TRBJ2-1	NA	TRBD2	TGTGCCATCAGACCCGCTCGGGAGCGGGATTTATCTGAGCAGTTCTTC	CAIRPARERDLSEQFF
TRBV29-1	TRBJ2-7	NA	NA	TGCAGCTTTCAGACGAGGACCTACGAGCAGTACTTC	CSFQTRTYEQYF
TRBV6-5	TRBJ1-1	NA	NA	TGTGCCAGCAGAAGCATGACTGAAGCTTTCTTT	CASRSMTEAFF
TRBV7-7	TRBJ2-1	NA	TRBD2	TGTGCCAGCAGCCCACAAGGACTAGCGGGTTACAATGAGCAGTTCTTC	CASSPQGLAGYNEQFF
TRBV9	TRBJ2-2	NA	NA	TGTGCCAGCAGCGTAGGGGTGAGCGTCGGGGAGCTGTTTTTT	CASSVGVSVGELFF
TRBV5-1	TRBJ2-1	NA	TRBD1	TGCGCCAGCAGCTTGTGGATCGGGGACAGGGGCTACAATGAGCAGTTCTTC	CASSLWIGDRGYNEQFF
TRBV11-2	TRBJ2-7	NA	NA	TGTGCCAGCAGCCACCCCTGGAGATCTCTACCCTACGAGCAGTACTTC	CASSHPWRSLPYEQYF
TRBV5-6	TRBJ2-2	NA	TRBD2	TGTGCCAGCAGCTTGACACTAGCGGGAGAAACCGGGGAGCTGTTTTTT	CASSLTLAGETGELFF
TRBV5-6	TRBJ1-2	few	NA	TGTGCCAGCAGCCGGGAGGGCAGAACTTATGGCTACACCTTC	CASSREGRTYGYTF
TRBV6-5	TRBJ1-1	NA	NA	TGTGCCAGCACGATCCCGGGGGGGACCGGTGAAGCTTTCTTT	CASTIPGGTGEAFF
TRBV20-1	TRBJ2-3	NA	NA	TGCAGTGCCGGGTGGTCAGATACGCAGTATTTT	CSAGWSDTQYF
TRBV28	TRBJ1-5	NA	NA	TGTGCCAGCCTCGACAAGAATCAGCCCCAGCATTTT	CASLDKNQPQHF
TRBV27	TRBJ1-1	once	NA	TGTGCCAGCAGTTCCGGGGGGAACACTGAAGCTTTCTTT	CASSSGGNTEAFF
TRBV4-3	TRBJ2-7	NA	TRBD1	TGCGCCAGCAGCAAAGGACAGGGGGTTTACGAGCAGTACTTC	CASSKGQGVYEQYF
TRBV9	TRBJ1-2	NA	NA	TGTGCCAGCAGCGAGGGGCGGGAAGGGCTCAAGGATGGCTACACCTTC	CASSEGREGLKDGYTF
TRBV18	TRBJ1-5	NA	TRBD1	TGTGCCAGCTCACCATCCGCACAGGGGCTGGGTCAGCCCCAGCATTTT	CASSPSAQGLGQPQHF
TRBV5-1	TRBJ2-7	NA	NA	TGCGCCAGCAGCCGGCGGGAATTCCTAGCCGATACCTACGAGCAGTACTTC	CASSRREFLADTYEQYF
TRBV2	TRBJ2-7	NA	TRBD2	TGTGCCAGCAGTGGTACTAGCGGTAGCTCCTACGAGCAGTACTTC	CASSGTSGSSYEQYF
TRBV29-1	TRBJ2-3	NA	TRBD2	TGCAGCGTTGAAACTAGCGGAGGAGATACGCAGTATTTT	CSVETSGGDTQYF
TRBV27	TRBJ2-2	once	TRBD2	TGTGCCAGCCAGATGGTGGCTAGCGGCACCGGGGAGCTGTTTTTT	CASQMVASGTGELFF
TRBV5-1	TRBJ1-1	NA	TRBD1	TGCGCCAGCAGCTTGGGCGGACAGGGTAACACTGAAGCTTTCTTT	CASSLGGQGNTEAFF
TRBV7-6	TRBJ2-1	NA	NA	TGTGCCAGCAGCTTATTAGGGTCTTTTGCGGGCGCGCGAAAGAATGAGCAGTTCTTC	CASSLLGSFAGARKNEQFF
TRBV7-2	TRBJ2-5	NA	TRBD1	TGTGCCAGCAGCTTATTCGGAACAGGGGGCCGTGGGACCCAGTACTTC	CASSLFGTGGRGTQYF
TRBV27	TRBJ2-7	NA	TRBD2	TGTGCCAGCAGTTTGGTTAGCGGGAGCTCCTACGAGCAGTACTTC	CASSLVSGSSYEQYF
TRBV25-1	TRBJ1-4	NA	NA	TGTGCCAGCAGTAACAACAGAGCAACTAATGAAAAACTGTTTTTT	CASSNNRATNEKLFF
TRBV5-4	TRBJ2-3	NA	NA	TGTGCCAGCAAGAACAGGGTCGCAGATACGCAGTATTTT	CASKNRVADTQYF
TRBV6-5	TRBJ1-1	NA	NA	TGTGCCAGCAGTTTACAATTTTCTGGTGAAGTTTTCTTT	CASSLQFSGEVFF
TRBV19	TRBJ2-7	few	NA	TGTGCCAGTAGTGGGACGGAGGGATGGGAAAGGTACTTC	CASSGTEGWERYF